This T cell receptor beta chain was observed in a study of shared clonotypes between healthy human individuals. Genomic DNA belonging to each subset was distributed in equal measure over several immunoSEQ plates. For sorted subsets, 150 to 200 ng DNA per replicate equaled 30,000 or so T cell genomes. Produced via immunoSEQ multiplex PCR; TCRdb's table is partial and in-frame only. The data contain hundreds of thousands of clones, around 72% of them singletons. This CDR3 comprises 15 residues. The ends were cut back, 6 bases at V and 3 bases at J, with 17 bases in the middle. Per the germline V gene, CDR1 is MNHNS and CDR2 is SASEGT.

The specimen sequenced was memory CD4+ T cells sorted from blood. Noted subset: CD45RA-negative fraction. This receptor was taken from a woman in her 30s in good health. The V and J genes are TRBV6-1 and TRBJ2-5; weak D call: TRBD1 (5 bases). CDR3 sequence: CASRYAQTDEETQYF. CDR3 coding DNA: TGTGCCAGCAGGTATGCCCAGACAGATGAAGAGACCCAGTACTTC.